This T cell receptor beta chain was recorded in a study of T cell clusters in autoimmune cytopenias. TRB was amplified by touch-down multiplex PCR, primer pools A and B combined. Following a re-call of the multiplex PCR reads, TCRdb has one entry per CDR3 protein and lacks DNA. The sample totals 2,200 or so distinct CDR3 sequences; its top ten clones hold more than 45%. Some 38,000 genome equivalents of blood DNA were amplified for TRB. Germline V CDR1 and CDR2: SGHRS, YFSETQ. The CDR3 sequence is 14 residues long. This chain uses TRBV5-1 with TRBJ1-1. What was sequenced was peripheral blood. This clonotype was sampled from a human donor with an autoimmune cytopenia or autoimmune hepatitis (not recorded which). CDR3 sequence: CASSAVRAGTEAFF.